One sample yielded the 10 T cell receptor beta chains listed below, sequenced in a study of blood T cell repertoires in COVID-19. Sequencing used immunoSEQ multiplex PCR; TCRdb keeps in-frame clones, though not all of them. The table includes a few hundred thousand clones, about nine tenths detected once. The sequenced sample was peripheral blood. The receptors were sampled from a woman between 50 and 59 years old with COVID-19, enrolled during active disease.

The chain is built from TRBV9 and TRBJ1-3; tentatively, D is TRBD1 (5 bases). Germline V lookup: CDR1 SGDLS, CDR2 YYNGEE. Between the trimmed V and J ends, which lost 1 base and 3 bases, there was a span of 5 bases. The CDR3 sequence is 13 residues long. Here the CDR3 reads CASSVQGGNTIYF. The CDR3 nucleotides are TGTGCCAGCAGCGTACAGGGTGGAAACACCATATATTTT.

The V call is TRBV11-2, the J call TRBJ2-2; possible D gene TRBD1, 6 bases. CDR3 length equals 15 residues. Germline CDR1 is SGHAT and CDR2 is FQNNGV. V lost 3 bases, J lost 6 bases, and 14 bases lay in between. CDR3 coding DNA: TGTGCCAGCAGCTTGGCCCTCGGACAGTCCGGGGAGCTGTTTTTT. Its translation: CASSLALGQSGELFF.

Comment on this clone: Other DNA sequences in this specimen translate into the identical CDR3. The gene calls are TRBV30 and TRBJ2-7, with 11 bases matching TRBD1. V lost 1 base, J lost 3 bases, and 2 bases stayed unmatched. CDR3 length: 14 amino acids. CDR1 and CDR2 from the germline V gene are GTSNPN and SVGIG (reference sequence). The CDR3 DNA is TGTGCCTGGAGTGCCGGGACAGGGGGCTACGAGCAGTACTTC. Translating gives CAWSAGTGGYEQYF.

The chain is built from TRBV6-4 and TRBJ2-1, with 10 bases matching TRBD2. Germline V gene sequence: CDR1 MRHNA, CDR2 SNTAGT. CDR3 length: 16 residues. The trim removed 8 bases at V and 2 bases at J, leaving 9 bases unmatched. For the CDR3, the DNA is TGTGCCAGCGCCCCGGGGAGCGGGAGGGCCTACAATGAGCAGTTCTTC. Translating it yields CASAPGSGRAYNEQFF.

The chain combines TRBV5-1 with TRBJ2-7; a possible D gene is TRBD2 (5 bases). V lost 3 bases and J 3 bases, leaving 13 bases between the germline ends. CDR3 length: 14 amino acids. Germline CDR1 is SGHRS and CDR2 is YFSETQ. This CDR3 reads CASSYVSGFYEQYF. CDR3 coding DNA: TGCGCCAGCAGCTACGTTTCGGGGTTCTACGAGCAGTACTTC.

The rearrangement joins TRBV6-5 to TRBJ2-2; D not resolved. V was clipped by 8 bases and J by 3 bases, with 16 bases between them. There are 15 residues in the CDR3. CDR1 and CDR2 from the germline V gene are MNHEY and SVGAGI. CDR3 coding DNA: TGTGCCAGCTCAAAAGCGCTACAATACACCGGGGAGCTGTTTTTT. It codes for CASSKALQYTGELFF.

The V and J genes are TRBV30 and TRBJ2-2; TRBD2 agrees at 12 bases. The length of the CDR3 is 16 residues. Trimming removed 0 bases from V and 7 bases from J; junction bases left unmatched: 6. The germline CDR1 and CDR2 sequences are GTSNPN and SVGIG (reference sequence). DNA of the CDR3: TGTGCCTGGAGTGTAGTTCTAGCGGGAGGGTTCGGGGAGCTGTTTTTT. Amino acids: CAWSVVLAGGFGELFF. The variable domain in full, with the rest retrieved from reference TRBV30 and TRBJ2-2, is SQTIHQWPATLVQPVGSPLSLECTVEGTSNPNLYWYRQAAGRGLQLLFYSVGIGQISSEVPQNLSASRPQDRQFILSSKKLLLSDSGFYLCAWSVVLAGGFGELFFGEGSRLTVL.

The genes are TRBV5-1 and TRBJ2-1; TRBD2 matches at 13 bases. Germline CDR1 is SGHRS and CDR2 is YFSETQ. The junction had 3 bases not matched to a gene; V was cut back by 4 bases and J by 5 bases. This CDR3 spans 15 amino acids. Written as DNA, the CDR3 is TGCGCCAGCAGCCCACTAGCGGGAGGGCACAATGAGCAGTTCTTC. This sequence encodes CASSPLAGGHNEQFF.

This clone was counted a single time. CDR3 amino acids: CASSFDRRNTEAFF. The CDR3 DNA reads TGTGCCAGTAGTTTTGACAGGAGGAACACTGAAGCTTTCTTT. The rearrangement uses TRBV19 and TRBJ1-1, with D possibly TRBD1 on 6 matching bases. The CDR3 is 14 amino acids. The germline V and J ends were trimmed by 5 bases and 1 base, with 11 bases remaining between them. Germline CDR1 reads LNHDA; CDR2 reads SQIVND (reference sequence). Complete variable domain (other parts from reference TRBV19 and TRBJ1-1): DGGITQSPKYLFRKEGQNVTLSCEQNLNHDAMYWYRQDPGQGLRLIYYSQIVNDFQKGDIAEGYSVSREKKESFPLTVTSAQKNPTAFYLCASSFDRRNTEAFFGQGTRLTVV.

V and J are TRBV12-3 or TRBV12-4 and TRBJ1-1, with D unclear. V gave up 7 bases and J gave up 6 bases, with 15 bases separating them. CDR3 length: 13 residues. CDR3 coding DNA: TGTGCCAGCATCACACGGGGTAACGCTGAAGCTTTCTTT. Translation: CASITRGNAEAFF.